This TCR beta chain was captured by sequencing in a study of coeliac disease. Study context: Refractory coeliac disease type I meant no gluten-free diet response for over 12 months.

Sequenced by immunoSEQ multiplex PCR; TCRdb stores in-frame clones only, minus some. The sample holds about 4,300 clones, roughly two thirds seen once. This clone was seen more than once but under ten times. Sequencing used lamina propria lymphocytes from the gut. The TCR was taken from a woman aged 70-85 years with celiac disease.

The CDR3 loop is CASRVTSGGPETQYF. DNA of the CDR3: TGCGCCAGCAGGGTGACTAGCGGGGGGCCGGAGACCCAGTACTTC. The chain carries TRBV5-1 and TRBJ2-5, with TRBD2 matching 13 bases. Losses at the gene ends were 5 bases for V and 5 bases for J; bases not matched to a gene: 6. Germline lookup yields CDR1 SGHRS and CDR2 YFSETQ. The CDR3 totals 15 residues.